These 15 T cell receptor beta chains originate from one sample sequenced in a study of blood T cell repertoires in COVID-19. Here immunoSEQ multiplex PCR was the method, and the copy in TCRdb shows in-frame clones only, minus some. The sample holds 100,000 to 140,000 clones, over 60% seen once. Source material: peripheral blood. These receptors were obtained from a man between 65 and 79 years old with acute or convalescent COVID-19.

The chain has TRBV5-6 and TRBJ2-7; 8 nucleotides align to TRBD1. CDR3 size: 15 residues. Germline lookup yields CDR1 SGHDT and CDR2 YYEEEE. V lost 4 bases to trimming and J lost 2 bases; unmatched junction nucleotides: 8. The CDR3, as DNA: TGTGCCAGCAGCAGATACGGACAGGGAACCTACGAGCAGTACTTC. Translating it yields CASSRYGQGTYEQYF.

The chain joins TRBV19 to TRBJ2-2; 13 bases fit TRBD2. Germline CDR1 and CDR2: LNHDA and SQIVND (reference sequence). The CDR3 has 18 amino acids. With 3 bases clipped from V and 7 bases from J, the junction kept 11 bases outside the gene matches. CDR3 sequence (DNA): TGTGCCAGTAGTATTACACTAGCGGGGGGGACTCTCGGCGGGGAGCTGTTTTTT. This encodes CASSITLAGGTLGGELFF. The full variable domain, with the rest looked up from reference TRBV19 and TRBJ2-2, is DGGITQSPKYLFRKEGQNVTLSCEQNLNHDAMYWYRQDPGQGLRLIYYSQIVNDFQKGDIAEGYSVSREKKESFPLTVTSAQKNPTAFYLCASSITLAGGTLGGELFFGEGSRLTVL.

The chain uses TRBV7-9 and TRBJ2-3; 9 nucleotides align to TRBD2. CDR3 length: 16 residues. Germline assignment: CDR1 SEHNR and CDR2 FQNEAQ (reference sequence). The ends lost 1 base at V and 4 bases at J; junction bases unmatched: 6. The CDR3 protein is CASSLVVAGEADTQYF. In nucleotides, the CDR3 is TGTGCCAGCAGCTTAGTCGTAGCGGGGGAGGCAGATACGCAGTATTTT.

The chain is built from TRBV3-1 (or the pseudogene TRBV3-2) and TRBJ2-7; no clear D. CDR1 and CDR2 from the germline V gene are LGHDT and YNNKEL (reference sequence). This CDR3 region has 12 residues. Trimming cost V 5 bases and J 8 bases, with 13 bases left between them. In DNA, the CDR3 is TGTGCCAGCAGCGTGGAGAGCAAAAAGCAGTACTTC. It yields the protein CASSVESKKQYF.

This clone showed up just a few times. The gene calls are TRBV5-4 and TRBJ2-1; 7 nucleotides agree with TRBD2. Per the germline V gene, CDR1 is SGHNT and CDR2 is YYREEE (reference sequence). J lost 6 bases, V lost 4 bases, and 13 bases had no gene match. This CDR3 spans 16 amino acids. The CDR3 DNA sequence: TGTGCCAGCAGCCCGGAGGCGGGGGTTCGGCGCAATGAGCAGTTCTTC. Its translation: CASSPEAGVRRNEQFF.

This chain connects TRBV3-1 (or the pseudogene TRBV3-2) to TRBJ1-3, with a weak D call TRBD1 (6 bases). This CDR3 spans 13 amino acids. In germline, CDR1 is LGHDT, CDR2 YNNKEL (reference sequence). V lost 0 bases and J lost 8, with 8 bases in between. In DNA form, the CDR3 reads TGTGCCAGCAGCCAAGAGGGGGCCTACACCATATATTTT. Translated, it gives CASSQEGAYTIYF.

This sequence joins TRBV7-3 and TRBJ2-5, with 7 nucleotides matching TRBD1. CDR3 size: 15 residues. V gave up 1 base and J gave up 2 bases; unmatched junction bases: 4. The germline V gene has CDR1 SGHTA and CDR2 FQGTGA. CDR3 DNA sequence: TGTGCCAGCAGCTTAATGGGGACAGAGCAAGAGACCCAGTACTTC. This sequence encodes CASSLMGTEQETQYF.

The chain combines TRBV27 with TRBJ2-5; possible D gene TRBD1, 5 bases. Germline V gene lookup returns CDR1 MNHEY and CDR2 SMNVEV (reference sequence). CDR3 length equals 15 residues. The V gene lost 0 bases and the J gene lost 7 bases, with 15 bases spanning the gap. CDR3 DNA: TGTGCCAGCAGTTTATCGCCCCCAGGGTTTACGACCCAGTACTTC. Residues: CASSLSPPGFTTQYF.

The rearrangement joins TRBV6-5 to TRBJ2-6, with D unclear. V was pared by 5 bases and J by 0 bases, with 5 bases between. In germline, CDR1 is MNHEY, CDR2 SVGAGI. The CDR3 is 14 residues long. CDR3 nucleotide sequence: TGTGCCAGCAGTCGCGACTCTGGGGCCAACGTCCTGACTTTC. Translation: CASSRDSGANVLTF.

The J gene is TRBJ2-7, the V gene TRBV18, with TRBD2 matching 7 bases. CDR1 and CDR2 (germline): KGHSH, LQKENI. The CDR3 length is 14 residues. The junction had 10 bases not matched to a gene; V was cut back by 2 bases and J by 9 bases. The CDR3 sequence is CASSPGGGSVSQYF. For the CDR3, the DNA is TGTGCCAGCTCACCAGGGGGGGGTTCGGTGTCGCAGTACTTC.

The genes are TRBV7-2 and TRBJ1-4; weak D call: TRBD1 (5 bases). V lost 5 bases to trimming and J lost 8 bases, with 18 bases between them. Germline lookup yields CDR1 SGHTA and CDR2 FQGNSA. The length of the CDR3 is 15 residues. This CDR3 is CASSPQQALPEKLFF. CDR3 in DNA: TGTGCCAGCAGCCCACAACAGGCCTTGCCAGAAAAACTGTTTTTT.

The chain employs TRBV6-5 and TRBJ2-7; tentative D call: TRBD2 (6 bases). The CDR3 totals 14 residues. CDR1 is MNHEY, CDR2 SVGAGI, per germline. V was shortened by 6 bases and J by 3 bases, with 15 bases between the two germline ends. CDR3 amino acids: CASSPSRGNYEQYF. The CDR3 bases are TGTGCCAGCAGCCCCTCACGGGGGAACTACGAGCAGTACTTC.

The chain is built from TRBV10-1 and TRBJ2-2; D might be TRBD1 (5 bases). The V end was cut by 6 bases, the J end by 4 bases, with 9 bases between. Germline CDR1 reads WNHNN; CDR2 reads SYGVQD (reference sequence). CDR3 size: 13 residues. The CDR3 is CASSPRGTGELFF. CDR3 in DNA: TGCGCCAGCAGCCCTAGGGGCACCGGGGAGCTGTTTTTT.

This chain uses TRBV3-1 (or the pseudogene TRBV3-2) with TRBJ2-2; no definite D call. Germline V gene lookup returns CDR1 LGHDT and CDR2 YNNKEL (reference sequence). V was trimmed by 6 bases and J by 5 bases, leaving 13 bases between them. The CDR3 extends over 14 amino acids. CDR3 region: CASRSGQQTGELFF. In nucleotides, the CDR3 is TGTGCCAGCAGATCCGGCCAACAGACCGGGGAGCTGTTTTTT.

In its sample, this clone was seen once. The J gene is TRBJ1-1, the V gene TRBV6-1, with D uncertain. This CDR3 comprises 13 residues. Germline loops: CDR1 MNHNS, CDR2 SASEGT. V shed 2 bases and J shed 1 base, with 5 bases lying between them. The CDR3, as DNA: TGTGCCAGCAGTGAAAGGAGGAACACTGAAGCTTTCTTT. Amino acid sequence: CASSERRNTEAFF.